Listed below are T cell receptor beta chains from one sample, sequenced in a study of OX40 agonist ivuxolimab in advanced cancers. The assay was immunoSEQ multiplex PCR, and TCRdb's table has in-frame clones only and misses some. The sample shows roughly 140,000 clones, approximately 94% of them seen only once. Sequences were derived from CD4+ or CD8+ T cells sorted from blood, sampled in a trial of the OX40 agonist ivuxolimab. These TCRs come from an adult with an advanced solid tumor such as melanoma, head and neck, liver or kidney cancer. Both conserved end residues are part of each CDR3. A D gene is named only where the DNA matches it firmly. Clone size is shown for a subset of rows, as once, few, many or a class of expanded clone.

cdr3_aa: CAISATGDSNQPQHF
cdr3_nt: TGTGCCATCAGTGCGACAGGGGACAGCAATCAGCCCCAGCATTTT
j_call: TRBJ1-5
d_call: TRBD1
clone_size: .
v_call: TRBV10-3

cdr3_aa: CASRPGLAGKETQYF
cdr3_nt: TGTGCCAGCAGGCCGGGACTAGCGGGAAAAGAGACCCAGTACTTC
j_call: TRBJ2-5
d_call: TRBD2
clone_size: once
v_call: TRBV6-1

cdr3_aa: CASSQDRNYGYTF
cdr3_nt: TGCGCCAGCAGCCAGGACAGAAACTATGGCTACACCTTC
j_call: TRBJ1-2
d_call: .
clone_size: .
v_call: TRBV5-1

cdr3_aa: CASSYYSLPYEQYF
cdr3_nt: TGTGCCAGCAGTTACTACTCGCTCCCCTACGAGCAGTACTTC
j_call: TRBJ2-7
d_call: .
clone_size: .
v_call: TRBV6-6

cdr3_aa: CSVEERERPYEQYF
cdr3_nt: TGCAGCGTTGAAGAAAGGGAACGGCCCTACGAGCAGTACTTC
j_call: TRBJ2-7
d_call: .
clone_size: .
v_call: TRBV29-1

cdr3_aa: CASPIRGETQYF
cdr3_nt: TGCGCCAGCCCCATCCGAGGAGAGACCCAGTACTTC
j_call: TRBJ2-5
d_call: .
clone_size: .
v_call: TRBV10-1

cdr3_aa: CASSVSGVYEQYF
cdr3_nt: TGTGCCAGCAGCGTCTCCGGGGTCTACGAGCAGTACTTC
j_call: TRBJ2-7
d_call: .
clone_size: once
v_call: TRBV5-6

cdr3_aa: CASSLGGEKLFF
cdr3_nt: TGTGCCAGCAGCTTAGGAGGTGAAAAACTGTTTTTT
j_call: TRBJ1-4
d_call: .
clone_size: .
v_call: TRBV7-9

cdr3_aa: CASSQRTVMNTEAFF
cdr3_nt: TGTGCCAGCTCACAACGGACAGTCATGAACACTGAAGCTTTCTTT
j_call: TRBJ1-1
d_call: .
clone_size: .
v_call: TRBV18

cdr3_aa: CASSRGAEAFF
cdr3_nt: TGTGCCAGCAGCCGAGGGGCTGAAGCTTTCTTT
j_call: TRBJ1-1
d_call: .
clone_size: .
v_call: TRBV5-6

cdr3_aa: CASSSARGGYEQYF
cdr3_nt: TGTGCCAGCAGCTCCGCGCGGGGGGGGTACGAGCAGTACTTC
j_call: TRBJ2-7
d_call: TRBD2
clone_size: .
v_call: TRBV7-2

cdr3_aa: CASSVDTQYF
cdr3_nt: TGCGCCAGCAGTGTAGATACGCAGTATTTT
j_call: TRBJ2-3
d_call: .
clone_size: .
v_call: TRBV10-1

cdr3_aa: CASSLGDWDRVNSPLHF
cdr3_nt: TGTGCCAGCAGCTTAGGGGATTGGGACAGGGTAAATTCACCCCTCCACTTT
j_call: TRBJ1-6
d_call: TRBD1
clone_size: .
v_call: TRBV7-2

cdr3_aa: CASSPWTGRDGYTF
cdr3_nt: TGTGCCAGTAGTCCTTGGACAGGACGGGATGGCTACACCTTC
j_call: TRBJ1-2
d_call: TRBD1
clone_size: .
v_call: TRBV19

cdr3_aa: CASSPGTVNTEAFF
cdr3_nt: TGTGCCAGCAGCCCGGGGACGGTGAACACTGAAGCTTTCTTT
j_call: TRBJ1-1
d_call: .
clone_size: once
v_call: TRBV7-2

cdr3_aa: CASSYTGTGRNTIYF
cdr3_nt: TGTGCCAGCAGTTACACCGGGACAGGGAGAAACACCATATATTTT
j_call: TRBJ1-3
d_call: TRBD1
clone_size: .
v_call: TRBV6-5

cdr3_aa: CASSRGRGNQPQHF
cdr3_nt: TGTGCCAGCAGCAGGGGGCGAGGCAATCAGCCCCAGCATTTT
j_call: TRBJ1-5
d_call: TRBD1
clone_size: .
v_call: TRBV11-2

cdr3_aa: CASSLEAGSISSPLHF
cdr3_nt: TGCGCCAGCAGCTTGGAGGCAGGCTCGATATCTTCACCCCTCCACTTT
j_call: TRBJ1-6
d_call: .
clone_size: few
v_call: TRBV5-1

cdr3_aa: CASSPGAPNYGYTF
cdr3_nt: TGTGCCAGCAGTCCGGGGGCCCCTAACTATGGCTACACCTTC
j_call: TRBJ1-2
d_call: .
clone_size: .
v_call: TRBV6-1

cdr3_aa: CSASQGYEQYF
cdr3_nt: TGCAGTGCTAGCCAGGGGTACGAGCAGTACTTC
j_call: TRBJ2-7
d_call: .
clone_size: .
v_call: TRBV20-1

cdr3_aa: CASSLDRGTGAHNEQFF
cdr3_nt: TGCGCCAGCAGCTTGGATCGCGGGACAGGGGCGCACAATGAGCAGTTCTTC
j_call: TRBJ2-1
d_call: TRBD1
clone_size: .
v_call: TRBV5-1

cdr3_aa: CASSPPHGQTYEQYF
cdr3_nt: TGTGCCAGCAGCCCACCCCACGGACAGACCTACGAGCAGTACTTC
j_call: TRBJ2-7
d_call: .
clone_size: .
v_call: TRBV7-2

cdr3_aa: CASSPRHRMNTEAFF
cdr3_nt: TGTGCCAGCAGCCCGCGGCACAGGATGAACACTGAAGCTTTCTTT
j_call: TRBJ1-1
d_call: .
clone_size: .
v_call: TRBV5-6

cdr3_aa: CASSVSGRTVGELFF
cdr3_nt: TGTGCCAGCAGCGTGAGCGGGAGAACTGTCGGGGAGCTGTTTTTT
j_call: TRBJ2-2
d_call: TRBD2
clone_size: .
v_call: TRBV9

cdr3_aa: CASRGPIVDEKLFF
cdr3_nt: TGTGCCAGCAGGGGGCCGATAGTTGACGAAAAACTGTTTTTT
j_call: TRBJ1-4
d_call: .
clone_size: few
v_call: TRBV6-6

cdr3_aa: CASSQAGGDKNIQYF
cdr3_nt: TGTGCCAGCAGCCAAGCTGGAGGGGACAAAAACATTCAGTACTTC
j_call: TRBJ2-4
d_call: .
clone_size: .
v_call: TRBV4-2

cdr3_aa: CASSPVAASGNTIYF
cdr3_nt: TGTGCCAGCTCACCGGTAGCCGCCTCTGGAAACACCATATATTTT
j_call: TRBJ1-3
d_call: .
clone_size: .
v_call: TRBV18

cdr3_aa: CASSLSIMGMRSTDTQYF
cdr3_nt: TGTGCCAGCAGCCTCTCCATAATGGGGATGCGAAGCACAGATACGCAGTATTTT
j_call: TRBJ2-3
d_call: .
clone_size: .
v_call: TRBV14

cdr3_aa: CASSADFIGELFF
cdr3_nt: TGTGCCAGCAGCGCCGACTTTATCGGGGAGCTGTTTTTT
j_call: TRBJ2-2
d_call: .
clone_size: .
v_call: TRBV11-2

cdr3_aa: CASSLLMDTQYF
cdr3_nt: TGTGCCAGCAGCCTATTAATGGATACGCAGTATTTT
j_call: TRBJ2-3
d_call: .
clone_size: .
v_call: TRBV5-4

cdr3_aa: CASSIPTTRRDGYTF
cdr3_nt: TGTGCCAGTAGTATCCCCACGACCCGGCGGGATGGCTACACCTTC
j_call: TRBJ1-2
d_call: .
clone_size: .
v_call: TRBV19

cdr3_aa: CAIRQGVNTGELFF
cdr3_nt: TGTGCCATCAGACAAGGGGTGAACACCGGGGAGCTGTTTTTT
j_call: TRBJ2-2
d_call: .
clone_size: .
v_call: TRBV10-3

cdr3_aa: CASSLNSNEQFF
cdr3_nt: TGTGCCAGCAGCTTAAACAGCAATGAGCAGTTCTTC
j_call: TRBJ2-1
d_call: .
clone_size: .
v_call: TRBV7-3

cdr3_aa: CASSAYTGELFF
cdr3_nt: TGTGCCAGCAGCGCCTACACCGGGGAGCTGTTTTTT
j_call: TRBJ2-2
d_call: .
clone_size: .
v_call: TRBV5-6

cdr3_aa: CASSPNPIEIEQYF
cdr3_nt: TGTGCCAGCAGCCCTAACCCGATAGAGATCGAGCAGTACTTC
j_call: TRBJ2-7
d_call: .
clone_size: .
v_call: TRBV11-2

cdr3_aa: CASSGDDYSPLHF
cdr3_nt: TGTGCCAGCAGCGGCGACGATTATTCACCCCTCCACTTT
j_call: TRBJ1-6
d_call: .
clone_size: .
v_call: TRBV14

cdr3_aa: CASQPGLYSSGNTIYF
cdr3_nt: TGTGCCAGCCAACCAGGCCTCTATAGCTCTGGAAACACCATATATTTT
j_call: TRBJ1-3
d_call: .
clone_size: .
v_call: TRBV18

cdr3_aa: CASSHIQGMSTDTQYF
cdr3_nt: TGTGCCAGCAGCCATATACAGGGTATGAGCACAGATACGCAGTATTTT
j_call: TRBJ2-3
d_call: .
clone_size: once
v_call: TRBV4-2

cdr3_aa: CASSMKPTGTSYNEQFF
cdr3_nt: TGTGCCAGTAGTATGAAGCCGACAGGGACCTCCTACAATGAGCAGTTCTTC
j_call: TRBJ2-1
d_call: TRBD1
clone_size: .
v_call: TRBV19

cdr3_aa: CASSLEASRDEQYF
cdr3_nt: TGTGCCAGCAGCTTAGAGGCTTCCCGGGACGAGCAGTACTTC
j_call: TRBJ2-7
d_call: .
clone_size: .
v_call: TRBV7-2

cdr3_aa: CASSLNRVNEKLFF
cdr3_nt: TGCGCCAGCAGCTTGAACAGGGTTAATGAAAAACTGTTTTTT
j_call: TRBJ1-4
d_call: .
clone_size: once
v_call: TRBV5-1

cdr3_aa: CASSQDDGGGSYTF
cdr3_nt: TGCGCCAGCAGCCAAGATGACGGGGGAGGGAGCTACACCTTC
j_call: TRBJ1-2
d_call: .
clone_size: .
v_call: TRBV4-3

cdr3_aa: CSASDEKLFF
cdr3_nt: TGCAGTGCTTCAGATGAAAAACTGTTTTTT
j_call: TRBJ1-4
d_call: .
clone_size: .
v_call: TRBV20-1

cdr3_aa: CASSYKQKGTEAFF
cdr3_nt: TGTGCCAGCAGTTACAAGCAGAAGGGGACTGAAGCTTTCTTT
j_call: TRBJ1-1
d_call: .
clone_size: once
v_call: TRBV6-5

cdr3_aa: CASSPPGTGTEQYF
cdr3_nt: TGTGCCAGCAGTCCTCCCGGGACAGGGACCGAGCAGTACTTC
j_call: TRBJ2-7
d_call: TRBD1
clone_size: .
v_call: TRBV6-4

cdr3_aa: CASTVGTGMRKLFF
cdr3_nt: TGTGCCAGCACAGTAGGGACCGGCATGAGGAAACTGTTTTTT
j_call: TRBJ1-4
d_call: .
clone_size: .
v_call: TRBV28

cdr3_aa: CASTGQGKNSGNTIYF
cdr3_nt: TGTGCCAGCACGGGCCAGGGGAAGAACTCTGGAAACACCATATATTTT
j_call: TRBJ1-3
d_call: .
clone_size: .
v_call: TRBV21-1

cdr3_aa: CASSYAGGQGPETQYF
cdr3_nt: TGTGCCAGCAGTTATGCAGGGGGACAGGGGCCAGAGACCCAGTACTTC
j_call: TRBJ2-5
d_call: TRBD1
clone_size: once
v_call: TRBV6-5

cdr3_aa: CASSNREIARAFF
cdr3_nt: TGTGCCAGTAGCAACCGGGAGATCGCACGGGCTTTCTTT
j_call: TRBJ1-1
d_call: .
clone_size: .
v_call: TRBV19

cdr3_aa: CASSPPQGRTDTQYF
cdr3_nt: TGTGCCAGCTCACCACCGCAGGGCCGCACAGATACGCAGTATTTT
j_call: TRBJ2-3
d_call: .
clone_size: .
v_call: TRBV18

cdr3_aa: CASSLGTGGTWGNQPQHF
cdr3_nt: TGTGCCAGCAGTTTAGGGACAGGGGGTACGTGGGGCAATCAGCCCCAGCATTTT
j_call: TRBJ1-5
d_call: TRBD1
clone_size: .
v_call: TRBV28

cdr3_aa: CASSTGLSNEQFF
cdr3_nt: TGTGCCAGCAGTACGGGACTTTCTAATGAGCAGTTCTTC
j_call: TRBJ2-1
d_call: .
clone_size: once
v_call: TRBV6-5

cdr3_aa: CASSATGSYNEQFF
cdr3_nt: TGTGCCAGCAGTGCGACGGGTTCCTACAATGAGCAGTTCTTC
j_call: TRBJ2-1
d_call: .
clone_size: .
v_call: TRBV6-4

cdr3_aa: CASSLAMAGGGGYTF
cdr3_nt: TGTGCCAGCAGCTTAGCGATGGCAGGGGGCGGAGGCTACACCTTC
j_call: TRBJ1-2
d_call: TRBD1
clone_size: .
v_call: TRBV7-2

cdr3_aa: CASSIGGFYGYTF
cdr3_nt: TGTGCCAGTAGTATAGGAGGATTCTATGGCTACACCTTC
j_call: TRBJ1-2
d_call: .
clone_size: .
v_call: TRBV19

cdr3_aa: CASSLAYRSRHEAFF
cdr3_nt: TGTGCCAGCAGCTTAGCGTATAGGAGTCGTCATGAAGCTTTCTTT
j_call: TRBJ1-1
d_call: .
clone_size: .
v_call: TRBV11-2

cdr3_aa: CARSGASNTGELFF
cdr3_nt: TGTGCCCGCTCGGGGGCCTCGAACACCGGGGAGCTGTTTTTT
j_call: TRBJ2-2
d_call: .
clone_size: .
v_call: TRBV2